A single TCR beta chain is shown here with its context. The CDR3 extends over 17 amino acids. The sample belongs to a study of blood T cell repertoires in COVID-19. About the study: The samples span acute and convalescent COVID-19 from the United States, Italy and Spain. T cells, B-cell-depleted T cells, or PBMCs supplied cDNA or gDNA.

Participant age was about 18 to 100 years, and participants resided in 20 to 30 US areas. Clinical history reported by participants formed the basis on which cohorts were assigned. Clones were sequenced by immunoSEQ multiplex PCR, and TCRdb holds only the in-frame ones, with some missing. The repertoire holds roughly 310,000 clones, about 89% seen once, with 9.5% in the top ten. The receptor comes from a woman in her 40s who had recovered from COVID-19. Material: PBMCs or T cells enriched from blood (not recorded which). V is TRBV21-1 and J is TRBJ2-2; TRBD1, the table's D call, lacks a check against the DNA. TRBV21-1 has pseudogene status. The CDR3 sequence is CASSGKPGQGNTGELFF. The CDR3, as DNA: TGTGCCAGCAGCGGAAAACCGGGACAGGGAAACACCGGGGAGCTGTTTTTT.